Listed below are T cell receptor beta chains from one sample, sequenced in a study of CD8+ T cells in alopecia areata. Sequencing was performed with immunoSEQ multiplex PCR; in TCRdb, only in-frame clones are kept and a portion is missing. Of 120,000 to 150,000 clones in the sample, 62% are singletons; the top ten hold just over 35%. Sequenced: CD8+ T cells sorted from blood. The receptor source for this set is a human donor in good health. Both conserved end residues are part of each CDR3. A D gene is named only where the DNA matches it firmly. The size field is filled for only some rows; it gives once, few, many or a size class.

V	D	J	size	length	CDR3	DNA
TRBV15	TRBD2	TRBJ2-1	-	14	CATSSPGLAGGTVF	TGTGCCACCAGCAGCCCGGGACTAGCGGGAGGCACGGTCTTC
TRBV9	TRBD2	TRBJ2-1	-	15	CASSLGAGGLHEQFF	TGTGCCAGCAGCCTAGGGGCGGGAGGGCTTCATGAGCAGTTCTTC
TRBV7-6	-	TRBJ1-4	-	14	CASSLALADEKLFF	TGTGCCAGCAGCTTAGCGCTAGCGGACGAAAAACTGTTTTTT
TRBV29-1	-	TRBJ2-1	-	13	CSVPDTKADEQFF	TGCAGCGTTCCTGACACGAAGGCCGATGAGCAGTTCTTC
TRBV13	-	TRBJ2-1	-	14	CASRGEDGENEQFF	TGTGCCAGCAGAGGCGAAGACGGGGAGAATGAGCAGTTCTTC
TRBV5-1	-	TRBJ2-5	-	14	CASSLELARETQYF	TGCGCCAGCAGCTTGGAACTAGCTAGGGAGACCCAGTACTTC
TRBV7-9	TRBD1	TRBJ2-7	-	15	CASSASHRGNYEQYF	TGTGCCAGCAGCGCGAGCCACAGGGGTAACTACGAGCAGTACTTC
TRBV4-1	TRBD2	TRBJ2-1	few	19	CASSQDGARTSGFYNEQFF	TGCGCCAGCAGCCAAGATGGGGCCCGGACTAGCGGCTTCTACAATGAGCAGTTCTTC
TRBV29-1	TRBD1	TRBJ1-2	-	13	CSVSGQELYGYTF	TGCAGCGTCTCCGGACAGGAACTCTATGGCTACACCTTC
TRBV5-6	TRBD1	TRBJ2-7	once	15	CASSGQTGPSVGQYF	TGTGCCAGCAGCGGGCAGACAGGGCCTTCGGTCGGGCAGTACTTC
TRBV30	TRBD2	TRBJ2-4	-	18	CAWEKGLAGSKAKNIQYF	TGTGCCTGGGAGAAAGGACTAGCGGGAAGCAAAGCCAAAAACATTCAGTACTTC
TRBV28	-	TRBJ2-1	-	16	CASSPVGQRPTDEQFF	TGTGCCAGCAGCCCGGTCGGCCAGCGCCCTACGGATGAGCAGTTCTTC
TRBV7-9	-	TRBJ2-7	-	15	CASSEGGPRSYEQYF	TGTGCCAGCAGCGAAGGGGGTCCCAGGAGCTACGAGCAGTACTTC
TRBV9	TRBD1	TRBJ2-5	-	15	CASSVPDRGRETQYF	TGTGCCAGCAGCGTACCCGACAGGGGACGCGAGACCCAGTACTTC
TRBV5-6	TRBD1	TRBJ2-1	-	15	CASSYRDRPYNEQFF	TGTGCCAGCAGCTACCGGGACAGGCCTTACAATGAGCAGTTCTTC
TRBV7-6	-	TRBJ2-7	-	15	CASSLGHGGTYEQYF	TGTGCCAGCAGCTTAGGTCATGGAGGGACCTACGAGCAGTACTTC
TRBV29-1	-	TRBJ2-7	few	13	CSVEVPGTYEQYF	TGCAGCGTTGAAGTCCCTGGGACCTACGAGCAGTACTTC
TRBV29-1	-	TRBJ2-3	-	15	CSVEDLGGPMDTQYF	TGCAGCGTTGAAGATCTCGGGGGTCCCATGGATACGCAGTATTTT
TRBV15	-	TRBJ2-7	-	14	CATSRTDAGNEQYF	TGTGCCACCAGCAGGACTGATGCGGGGAACGAGCAGTACTTC
TRBV29-1	-	TRBJ1-1	few	12	CSVEITGRKAFF	TGCAGCGTTGAAATTACAGGGCGGAAAGCTTTCTTT
TRBV5-1	TRBD1	TRBJ1-2	once	12	CASSPGTAPYTF	TGCGCCAGCAGCCCGGGGACAGCCCCCTACACCTTC
TRBV10-3	-	TRBJ2-6	-	18	CAISEDPIPFSGANVLTF	TGTGCCATCAGTGAGGACCCGATTCCGTTCTCTGGGGCCAACGTCCTGACTTTC
TRBV11-2	-	TRBJ2-3	-	17	CASSFAAYREETDTQYF	TGTGCCAGCAGTTTTGCGGCGTACAGGGAGGAGACAGATACGCAGTATTTT
TRBV11-2	-	TRBJ1-1	-	15	CASSRPDDWNTEAFF	TGTGCCAGCAGCAGACCGGACGACTGGAACACTGAAGCTTTCTTT
TRBV20-1	-	TRBJ2-7	-	11	CSAILTGEQYF	TGCAGTGCTATACTCACGGGGGAGCAGTACTTC
TRBV30	TRBD2	TRBJ2-7	few	13	CAWTDGGRGEQYF	TGTGCCTGGACCGATGGCGGGAGAGGAGAGCAGTACTTC
TRBV27	-	TRBJ1-2	few	14	CASSRSAGLNGYTF	TGTGCCAGCAGCCGCAGTGCGGGTTTGAACGGCTACACCTTC
TRBV6-6	-	TRBJ2-3	-	15	CASSYKWEGADTQYF	TGTGCCAGCAGTTACAAATGGGAGGGGGCAGATACGCAGTATTTT
TRBV29-1	-	TRBJ2-6	few	18	CSVEERGQPSSGANVLTF	TGCAGCGTTGAAGAGAGAGGACAACCTTCTTCTGGGGCCAACGTCCTGACTTTC
TRBV5-1	TRBD2	TRBJ2-7	-	16	CASSALAGSPLDEQYF	TGCGCCAGCAGCGCTCTAGCGGGATCCCCCTTGGACGAGCAGTACTTC
TRBV9	-	TRBJ2-1	-	15	CASSLRLGSYNEQFF	TGTGCCAGCAGCCTCAGACTAGGGTCCTACAATGAGCAGTTCTTC
TRBV27	TRBD2	TRBJ2-5	-	18	CASSLLPASGRLGETQYF	TGTGCCAGCAGTTTACTCCCAGCTAGCGGGAGATTAGGAGAGACCCAGTACTTC
TRBV29-1	-	TRBJ2-7	few	12	CSVLDGTYEQYF	TGCAGCGTTCTTGACGGTACCTACGAGCAGTACTTC
TRBV19	TRBD1	TRBJ1-1	-	17	CASSIVLPTGANTEAFF	TGTGCCAGTAGTATAGTCCTCCCGACAGGGGCGAACACTGAAGCTTTCTTT
TRBV10-3	TRBD1	TRBJ1-2	-	14	CAISRDRGNYGYTF	TGTGCCATCAGCCGGGACAGGGGAAACTATGGCTACACCTTC
TRBV29-1	-	TRBJ2-7	few	11	CSVQGRDEQYF	TGCAGCGTACAGGGCAGGGACGAGCAGTACTTC
TRBV28	-	TRBJ2-5	-	17	CASSVRDGSGDQETQYF	TGTGCCAGCAGTGTGAGAGATGGTAGCGGTGACCAAGAGACCCAGTACTTC
TRBV29-1	-	TRBJ2-7	-	11	CSVLQGFEQYF	TGCAGCGTTTTACAAGGGTTTGAGCAGTACTTC
TRBV4-1	-	TRBJ1-2	-	14	CASSPRDGNYGYTF	TGCGCCAGCAGCCCCCGGGACGGGAACTATGGCTACACCTTC
TRBV25-1	TRBD1	TRBJ2-7	-	13	CAITTQQGCEQYF	TGTGCCATCACCACACAACAGGGGTGCGAGCAGTACTTC
TRBV15	-	TRBJ1-2	-	15	CATSMDADRFYGYTF	TGTGCCACCAGCATGGACGCTGACAGGTTCTATGGCTACACCTTC
TRBV7-9	TRBD1	TRBJ2-7	-	16	CASSLDPGTGSYEQYF	TGTGCCAGCAGCTTAGATCCAGGGACAGGGTCTTACGAGCAGTACTTC
TRBV9	-	TRBJ2-6	once	15	CASGAGVSGANVLTF	TGTGCCAGCGGAGCGGGCGTCTCTGGGGCCAACGTCCTGACTTTC
TRBV25-1	TRBD1	TRBJ2-7	once	13	CASSGQGLDEQYF	TGTGCCAGCAGTGGACAGGGTTTAGACGAGCAGTACTTC
TRBV29-1	-	TRBJ2-3	-	11	CSDQSTDTQYF	TGCAGCGACCAGAGCACAGATACGCAGTATTTT
TRBV5-8	TRBD1	TRBJ1-1	-	13	CASRQGQGTEAFF	TGTGCCAGCAGACAGGGGCAAGGCACTGAAGCTTTCTTT
TRBV11-2	-	TRBJ2-3	-	16	CASSLEWAGSTDTQYF	TGTGCCAGCAGCTTAGAATGGGCAGGGAGCACAGATACGCAGTATTTT
TRBV7-9	-	TRBJ2-4	-	14	CASSSDRGKNIQYF	TGTGCCAGCAGCTCGGACCGTGGCAAAAACATTCAGTACTTC
TRBV7-9	TRBD1	TRBJ2-7	few	16	CASSLLGSDRAYEQYF	TGTGCCAGCAGCTTGTTAGGATCGGACAGGGCCTACGAGCAGTACTTC
TRBV27	-	TRBJ2-7	-	16	CASSLSSGVITYEQYF	TGTGCCAGCAGTTTATCTAGTGGTGTTATAACCTACGAGCAGTACTTC
TRBV7-9	-	TRBJ2-1	-	11	CASRGGNEQFF	TGTGCCAGCAGGGGTGGGAATGAGCAGTTCTTC
TRBV7-9	-	TRBJ1-1	-	16	CASSLGVRGANTEAFF	TGTGCCAGCAGCTTAGGGGTCAGGGGAGCAAACACTGAAGCTTTCTTT
TRBV6-6	TRBD2	TRBJ2-2	-	16	CASSPGPSGSHGELFF	TGTGCCAGCAGTCCTGGGCCTAGCGGGAGTCACGGGGAGCTGTTTTTT